The 24 T cell receptor beta chains presented below share a single source sample, sequenced in a study of cytomegalovirus exposure and HLA in healthy donors (TCRdb year 2017). The library came from the immunoSEQ multiplex PCR assay. A mixture of 60 forward primers for TCR Vbeta segments and 13 reverse primers for TCR Jbeta segments was used in the multiplex PCR. TCRdb stores this immuneACCESS table with in-frame sequences only. Part of the clones is absent; in the studies checked, under half of the shortfall reflects unresolved V genes, and no reason is known for the rest. The sample table records 95,000 to 150,000 clones; roughly 80% of these occur just once. 4% of the sample comes from the top ten. Material for sequencing was PBMCs. Every receptor here comes from a man between 18 and 29 years old in good health and CMV-seropositive.

The genes are TRBV4-1 and TRBJ2-3; 8 bases fit TRBD2. Germline CDR1 reads MGHRA; CDR2 reads YSYEKL. The J segment lost 5 bases and the V segment lost 5 bases, leaving 9 bases of the junction unmatched. This CDR3 has 15 amino acids. This CDR3 is CASSGSGSWGDTQYF. CDR3 in DNA: TGCGCCAGCAGCGGGAGCGGGAGTTGGGGAGATACGCAGTATTTT.

The chain employs TRBV10-3 and TRBJ2-3; tentative D call: TRBD1 (6 bases). Germline CDR1 and CDR2: ENHRY and SYGVKD. This CDR3 spans 13 amino acids. With 6 bases removed from V and 0 bases from J, the gap between germline ends came to 7 bases. CDR3 amino acids: CAISGQSTDTQYF. DNA for the CDR3: TGTGCCATCAGCGGACAGAGCACAGATACGCAGTATTTT.

The chain is built from TRBV7-9 and TRBJ2-3; 8 bases match TRBD1. The CDR3 runs 15 residues. The germline V gene has CDR1 SEHNR and CDR2 FQNEAQ (reference sequence). Trimming cost V 4 bases and J 3 bases; bases outside gene matches: 6. The DNA for the CDR3 is TGTGCCAGCAGCTCGGGCCAGGGGGCAACAGATACGCAGTATTTT. The encoded protein is CASSSGQGATDTQYF.

V usage is TRBV4-1 and J usage is TRBJ2-1; 9 positions match TRBD2. The CDR3 consists of 18 residues. CDR1 MGHRA and CDR2 YSYEKL come from the germline V gene. J was trimmed by 5 bases and V by 0 bases; bases with no gene match: 11. Here the CDR3 DNA reads TGCGCCAGCAGCCAAGATTGGGGCGGGGTAGCGGGAGACAATGAGCAGTTCTTC. Encoded protein: CASSQDWGGVAGDNEQFF.

The rearrangement joins TRBV5-1 to TRBJ1-1, with 8 nucleotides matching TRBD1. The germline V gene encodes CDR1 SGHRS and CDR2 YFSETQ. The length of the CDR3 is 14 residues. The junction had 14 bases not matched to a gene; V was cut back by 8 bases and J by 8 bases. CDR3: CASNEVSGGGEAFF. The CDR3 nucleotides read TGCGCCAGTAACGAAGTCTCAGGGGGCGGCGAAGCTTTCTTT.

The chain uses TRBV7-2 and TRBJ1-2; D is perhaps TRBD1 (6 bases). Germline CDR1 reads SGHTA; CDR2 reads FQGNSA. The CDR3 consists of 14 residues. V was shortened by 4 bases and J by 7 bases, with 16 bases between the two germline ends. CDR3 DNA: TGTGCCAGCAGCTCCCGGGACACGGACCTTGGCTACACCTTC. Amino acids: CASSSRDTDLGYTF.

The chain recombines TRBV4-3 with TRBJ1-1; 9 bases map to TRBD1. This CDR3 has 15 amino acids. J gave up 11 bases and V 4 bases, and 14 bases lay outside the gene matches. Germline values: CDR1 LGHNA, CDR2 YSLEER. The CDR3 sequence: CASSPRTGDGAMAFF. The CDR3 nucleotides are TGCGCCAGCAGCCCGCGGACAGGGGACGGCGCTATGGCTTTCTTT.

This clone was seen more than once but under ten times. V gene TRBV10-3 combines with J gene TRBJ1-2, with 9 bases fitting TRBD1. This CDR3 has 15 residues. CDR1 and CDR2 from the germline V gene are ENHRY and SYGVKD. V lost 0 bases, J lost 8 bases, and 7 bases stayed unmatched. This CDR3 is CAISESPGTGRGYTF. In nucleotides, the CDR3 is TGTGCCATCAGTGAGTCGCCCGGGACAGGGAGAGGCTACACCTTC.

The chain links TRBV19 to TRBJ1-5; D may be TRBD1 (5 bases). The CDR3 consists of 14 residues. CDR1 is LNHDA and CDR2 is SQIVND in the germline V gene (reference sequence). V was cut by 5 bases and J by 9 bases, with 17 bases left in between. This chain's CDR3 is CASSGGGAGRPQHF. The CDR3 DNA reads as TGTGCCAGTAGTGGGGGGGGAGCGGGGCGGCCCCAGCATTTT.

The V gene is TRBV5-1, the J gene TRBJ2-5, with D possibly being TRBD2 (5 bases). The CDR3 is made up of 14 amino acids. V dropped 8 bases and J dropped 5 bases, with 19 bases sitting between them. Germline CDR1 is SGHRS and CDR2 is YFSETQ. The CDR3 reads CASKADALAETQYF. The CDR3 DNA follows: TGCGCCAGTAAAGCGGACGCGTTGGCGGAGACCCAGTACTTC.

This clone was counted a few times. The chain has TRBV6-5 and TRBJ1-1; D unclear. Germline V gene data show CDR1 as MNHEY and CDR2 as SVGAGI. CDR3 size: 15 residues. Trimming took off 2 bases at V and 0 bases at J, with 10 bases between the two ends. The DNA of the CDR3 is TGTGCCAGCAGTTACGGGAGGATCATGAACACTGAAGCTTTCTTT. This codes for CASSYGRIMNTEAFF.

The CDR3 bases are TGTGCCTGCAACAGGGGGGAGGATCAGCCCCAGCATTTT. Protein sequence: CACNRGEDQPQHF. The chain recombines TRBV2 with TRBJ1-5; 8 bases match TRBD1. This CDR3 comprises 13 residues. V dropped 11 bases and J dropped 5; count of bases not matched to a gene: 8. Looked up from germline, CDR1 is SNHLY and CDR2 is FYNNEI.

Regarding this clone: The same CDR3 also results from other DNA sequences found in this sample. The rearrangement links TRBV4-1 to TRBJ1-1; D possibly corresponds to TRBD1 (6 bases). V was clipped by 1 base and J by 1 base, with 10 bases between them. This CDR3 region has 15 residues. The germline V gene has CDR1 MGHRA and CDR2 YSYEKL. CDR3: CASSQVTGSNTEAFF. DNA of the CDR3: TGCGCCAGCAGCCAAGTGACAGGATCGAACACTGAAGCTTTCTTT.

This clone has only a few counts. V gene TRBV10-3 combines with J gene TRBJ1-2; D ambiguous. V lost 3 bases to trimming and J lost 6 bases, with 5 bases between them. This CDR3 is built from 11 residues. The V gene's germline CDR1 is ENHRY and CDR2 SYGVKD. The DNA for the CDR3 is TGTGCCATCAGTGACTTAGATGGCTACACCTTC. Amino acid sequence: CAISDLDGYTF.

The chain has TRBV7-9 and TRBJ2-4; 11 bases map to TRBD2. This CDR3 contains 19 residues. V was pared by 2 bases and J by 1 base, with 10 bases of the junction left unmatched. CDR1 and CDR2 (germline): SEHNR, FQNEAQ (reference sequence). The CDR3 nucleotides are TGTGCCAGCAGCTTAAAGTTGCTAGCGGGAGGTGATGCCAAAAACATTCAGTACTTC. It translates to CASSLKLLAGGDAKNIQYF.

The V and J genes are TRBV14 and TRBJ1-2; 7 bases map to TRBD1. Trimming removed 3 bases from V and 4 bases from J; junction bases left unmatched: 2. The germline V gene encodes CDR1 SGHDN and CDR2 FVKESK. There are 13 residues in the CDR3. CDR3 residues: CASSHDRAYGYTF. The CDR3 DNA reads TGTGCCAGCAGCCACGACAGGGCCTATGGCTACACCTTC.

The CDR3 DNA reads TGTGCTAGTGGTTTTGAGGCGAACACTGAAGCTTTCTTT. Translating it yields CASGFEANTEAFF. The chain employs TRBV12-5 and TRBJ1-1; D is unclear. The CDR3 covers 13 residues. The V gene lost 3 bases and the J gene lost 1 base, with 6 bases spanning the gap. CDR1 is LGHNT and CDR2 is FRNRAP in the germline V gene.

The chain employs TRBV10-3 and TRBJ2-2, with 8 positions matching TRBD1. The germline gives CDR1 ENHRY, CDR2 SYGVKD. V was pared by 2 bases and J by 1 base, with 6 bases of the junction left unmatched. This CDR3 region has 17 residues. The CDR3 here is CAISETAGQVNTGELFF. The CDR3 nucleotides are TGTGCCATCAGTGAGACTGCGGGACAGGTGAACACCGGGGAGCTGTTTTTT.

The chain has TRBV27 and TRBJ2-2; maybe TRBD2 (6 bases). V was cut by 6 bases and J by 2 bases, with 10 bases left in between. The length of the CDR3 is 14 residues. CDR1 is MNHEY and CDR2 is SMNVEV in the germline V gene (reference sequence). The CDR3 nucleotides read TGTGCCAGCAGACCGGGACTCAACACCGGGGAGCTGTTTTTT. The encoded protein is CASRPGLNTGELFF.

The chain has TRBV30 and TRBJ1-2, with TRBD1 matching over 10 bases. After removal of 1 base from V and 4 bases from J, the junction contained 12 bases not matched to a gene. The CDR3 is made up of 17 amino acids. The V gene's germline CDR1 is GTSNPN and CDR2 SVGIG (reference sequence). The DNA for the CDR3 is TGTGCCTGGAGTGCAAAAACCCCGGGACAGGGGACCTATGGCTACACCTTC. Translation gives CAWSAKTPGQGTYGYTF.

The chain employs TRBV30 and TRBJ1-2; 9 bases are shared with TRBD1. CDR1 is GTSNPN, CDR2 SVGIG, per germline (reference sequence). J was trimmed by 3 bases and V by 5 bases; bases with no gene match: 4. CDR3 size: 13 residues. The CDR3 is CAWRDREYYGYTF. CDR3 DNA: TGTGCCTGGCGGGACAGGGAATACTATGGCTACACCTTC. The full variable domain, with the rest looked up from reference TRBV30 and TRBJ1-2, is SQTIHQWPATLVQPVGSPLSLECTVEGTSNPNLYWYRQAAGRGLQLLFYSVGIGQISSEVPQNLSASRPQDRQFILSSKKLLLSDSGFYLCAWRDREYYGYTFGSGTRLTVV.

The chain couples TRBV10-3 to TRBJ1-2; 9 bases are a match to TRBD1. CDR3 length: 14 amino acids. The ends lost 3 bases at V and 6 bases at J; junction bases unmatched: 5. The germline CDR1 and CDR2 sequences are ENHRY and SYGVKD. For the CDR3, the DNA is TGTGCCATCAGTGACGACAGGGGGGGCGATGGCTACACCTTC. Translation: CAISDDRGGDGYTF.

V gene TRBV4-1 combines with J gene TRBJ1-2; TRBD1 matches 9 bases. The CDR3 runs to 14 residues. Germline CDR1 and CDR2: MGHRA and YSYEKL. V lost 5 bases and J lost 2; bases outside the gene matches: 3. The DNA for the CDR3 is TGCGCCAGCAGCGGGACAGGGTTCAACTATGGCTACACCTTC. Translating it yields CASSGTGFNYGYTF.

The V and J genes are TRBV4-3 and TRBJ2-1; tentatively, D is TRBD2 (5 bases). Germline V gene data show CDR1 as LGHNA and CDR2 as YSLEER. V lost 0 bases to trimming and J lost 9 bases, with 15 bases between them. The CDR3 consists of 15 residues. CDR3 protein: CASSQEGRGDAEQFF. CDR3 DNA: TGCGCCAGCAGCCAAGAGGGCCGGGGTGACGCTGAGCAGTTCTTC.